Each of the 29 T cell receptor beta chains below was sequenced from the same sample in a study of CD8+ T cells in alopecia areata. Sequencing used cDNA as its template, made by extracting RNA and reverse transcribing it. TCRdb keeps only in-frame clones here, not all; method: immunoSEQ multiplex PCR. The sample records 200,000 to 250,000 clones, approximately 61% being singletons. The source was CD4+ T cells sorted from blood, collected at week 0. The receptors come from a human donor with alopecia areata.

V usage is TRBV30 and J usage is TRBJ1-2; D is unclear. Trimming pared 2 bases from V and 4 bases from J, leaving 8 bases between. In germline, CDR1 is GTSNPN, CDR2 SVGIG (reference sequence). This CDR3 contains 12 residues. The CDR3 here is CAWSPQRYGYTF. The CDR3, as DNA: TGTGCCTGGAGTCCCCAGCGCTATGGCTACACCTTC.

DNA of the CDR3: TGTGCCAGGCTCCAAACGCGAGGAAACTATGGCTACACCTTC. Translated, it gives CARLQTRGNYGYTF. The chain uses TRBV2 and TRBJ1-2; no definite D call. The CDR3 runs 14 residues. V lost 9 bases and J 2 bases, leaving 16 bases between the germline ends. Germline V gives CDR1 SNHLY, CDR2 FYNNEI. The full variable domain, with the rest looked up from reference TRBV2 and TRBJ1-2, is EPEVTQTPSHQVTQMGQEVILRCVPISNHLYFYWYRQILGQKVEFLVSFYNNEISEKSEIFDDQFSVERPDGSNFTLKIRSTKLEDSAMYFCARLQTRGNYGYTFGSGTRLTVV.

The chain joins TRBV29-1 to TRBJ1-3; D call uncertain. V lost 3 bases, J lost 2 bases, and 8 bases lay in between. The CDR3 totals 13 residues. CDR1 and CDR2 (germline): SQVTM, ANQGSEA. CDR3 sequence reads: CSVDGRAGNTIYF. The DNA of the CDR3 is TGCAGCGTTGACGGGAGAGCTGGAAACACCATATATTTT.

The rearrangement links TRBV27 to TRBJ1-5, with 9 positions matching TRBD1. This CDR3 has 14 amino acids. Germline values: CDR1 MNHEY, CDR2 SMNVEV (reference sequence). Losses at the gene ends were 6 bases for V and 6 bases for J; bases not matched to a gene: 6. The CDR3 protein is CASSTGTGFQPQHF. Written as DNA, the CDR3 is TGTGCCAGCAGCACCGGGACAGGGTTTCAGCCCCAGCATTTT.

The chain carries TRBV5-1 and TRBJ2-5, with D possibly TRBD2 on 5 matching bases. The CDR3 consists of 14 residues. Deletions cut 0 bases from V and 5 bases from J, with 11 bases between. CDR1 is SGHRS and CDR2 is YFSETQ in the germline V gene. The chain's CDR3 is CASSLAGVGETQYF. DNA of the CDR3: TGCGCCAGCAGCTTGGCCGGGGTCGGGGAGACCCAGTACTTC.

This clone was observed once. The CDR3 spells CSVGTGGNYGYTF. CDR3 sequence (DNA): TGCAGCGTTGGGACAGGGGGTAACTATGGCTACACCTTC. The chain uses TRBV29-1 and TRBJ1-2, with TRBD1 matching 10 bases. Germline V gene lookup returns CDR1 SQVTM and CDR2 ANQGSEA. Unmatched junction bases numbered 0, after V lost 4 bases and J lost 1 base. The CDR3 consists of 13 residues. Together with reference TRBV29-1 and TRBJ1-2, the CDR3 gives the full variable domain: SAVISQKPSRDICQRGTSLTIQCQVDSQVTMMFWYRQQPGQSLTLIATANQGSEATYESGFVIDKFPISRPNLTFSTLTVSNMSPEDSSIYLCSVGTGGNYGYTFGSGTRLTVV.

V is TRBV9 and J is TRBJ2-7, with a tentative D call TRBD1 (5 bases). Germline loops: CDR1 SGDLS, CDR2 YYNGEE. V lost 5 bases to trimming and J lost 4 bases, with 13 bases between them. The CDR3 is 13 amino acids. CDR3 DNA: TGTGCCAGCAGGGGGCTGAAATTTTACGAGCAGTACTTC. It encodes CASRGLKFYEQYF.

This clone was detected a few times. The chain couples TRBV9 to TRBJ1-2, with D perhaps matching TRBD1 (6 bases). CDR3 size: 15 residues. V dropped 6 bases and J dropped 3 bases, with 18 bases sitting between them. Per the germline V gene, CDR1 is SGDLS and CDR2 is YYNGEE. CDR3 residues: CASTNRQDLDYGYTF. CDR3 sequence (DNA): TGTGCCAGCACCAATAGACAGGATTTGGACTATGGCTACACCTTC. The full variable domain, in which reference TRBV9 and TRBJ1-2 provide the parts outside the CDR3, is DSGVTQTPKHLITATGQRVTLRCSPRSGDLSVYWYQQSLDQGLQFLIQYYNGEERAKGNILERFSAQQFPDLHSELNLSSLELGDSALYFCASTNRQDLDYGYTFGSGTRLTVV.

This clone was detected once. J is TRBJ2-1 and V is TRBV2; 10 positions match TRBD2. The CDR3 is 15 amino acids. Germline loops: CDR1 SNHLY, CDR2 FYNNEI. Trimming at V came to 3 bases and at J to 8 bases, leaving 7 bases not matched to a gene. The CDR3 sequence: CASSDRLAGVDEQFF. The CDR3 DNA follows: TGTGCCAGCAGTGATCGGCTAGCGGGAGTGGATGAGCAGTTCTTC.

V and J are TRBV11-2 and TRBJ2-1, with TRBD1 matching over 7 bases. CDR1 and CDR2 (germline): SGHAT, FQNNGV. The length of the CDR3 is 14 residues. Losses at the gene ends were 5 bases for V and 2 bases for J; bases not matched to a gene: 3. The CDR3 nucleotides read TGTGCCAGCAGCCAGGGGACAGCCTACAATGAGCAGTTCTTC. It encodes CASSQGTAYNEQFF.

The rearrangement links TRBV4-2 to TRBJ1-1, with D tentatively TRBD1 (6 bases). Trimming cost V 1 base and J 1 base, with 10 bases left between them. This CDR3 region has 15 residues. Per germline, CDR1 LGHNA and CDR2 YNFKEQ. The CDR3, as DNA: TGTGCCAGCAGCCAAGGTGGACAGCAGAACACTGAAGCTTTCTTT. Its protein product is CASSQGGQQNTEAFF.

V gene TRBV6-5 combines with J gene TRBJ1-1; possibly TRBD1 for D (6 bases). The CDR3 covers 12 residues. Germline V gives CDR1 MNHEY, CDR2 SVGAGI. The V end was cut by 6 bases, the J end by 8 bases, with 13 bases between. The CDR3 sequence: CASRKLQGEAFF. CDR3 in DNA: TGTGCCAGCAGGAAATTACAGGGAGAAGCTTTCTTT.

The genes are TRBV5-1 and TRBJ2-5; no clear D gene. CDR3 length: 14 amino acids. V lost 4 bases, J lost 1 base, and 11 bases lay in between. Germline CDR1 is SGHRS and CDR2 is YFSETQ. CDR3 nucleotide sequence: TGCGCCAGCAGCCCTAGGACGATCCAAGAGACCCAGTACTTC. Translating gives CASSPRTIQETQYF.

The V call is TRBV6-1, the J call TRBJ2-1, with D perhaps being TRBD1 or TRBD2 (5 bases each). The CDR3 consists of 15 residues. The germline gives CDR1 MNHNS, CDR2 SASEGT. Trimming left V 2 bases short and J 6 bases short, with 14 bases between. This CDR3 is CASSETGQRGNEQFF. As DNA, the CDR3 is TGTGCCAGCAGTGAAACAGGCCAGAGGGGCAATGAGCAGTTCTTC.

This clone was counted a few times. The rearrangement joins TRBV29-1 to TRBJ2-2; D unresolved. Germline values: CDR1 SQVTM, CDR2 ANQGSEA. The CDR3 covers 15 residues. Trimming took 0 bases from V and 6 from J, leaving 14 bases between them. The CDR3 DNA sequence: TGCAGCGTTGAAGATCGATACCTAACCCCCGGGGAGCTGTTTTTT. This codes for CSVEDRYLTPGELFF.

The chain uses TRBV6-5 and TRBJ2-1, with D hard to call. The germline gives CDR1 MNHEY, CDR2 SVGAGI. The CDR3 has 15 amino acids. V was clipped by 2 bases and J by 0 bases, with 8 bases between them. The CDR3 reads CASSYRESSYNEQFF. CDR3 DNA sequence: TGTGCCAGCAGTTACAGGGAATCCTCCTACAATGAGCAGTTCTTC.

V usage is TRBV2 and J usage is TRBJ2-3, with D unclear. Trimming removed 4 bases from V and 0 bases from J, with 8 bases in between. Germline V gene sequence: CDR1 SNHLY, CDR2 FYNNEI. The CDR3 covers 14 residues. CDR3 in DNA: TGTGCCAGCAGTGTAAAAGGGAGCACAGATACGCAGTATTTT. It is translated as CASSVKGSTDTQYF.

V is TRBV9 and J is TRBJ2-5, with D perhaps matching TRBD1 (5 bases). Germline CDR1 reads SGDLS; CDR2 reads YYNGEE. V lost 4 bases and J lost 2, with 18 bases in between. The CDR3 runs to 16 residues. The CDR3 DNA sequence: TGTGCCAGCAGCCTCCGCTTGGGGCTGGCACAAGAGACCCAGTACTTC. Its protein is CASSLRLGLAQETQYF.

The chain has TRBV18 and TRBJ1-2, with unresolved D. There are 13 residues in the CDR3. Germline V gene lookup returns CDR1 KGHSH and CDR2 LQKENI. Trimming left V 1 base short and J 6 bases short, with 9 bases between. This chain's CDR3 is CASSPHVQDGYTF. CDR3 DNA sequence: TGTGCCAGCTCACCACACGTTCAGGATGGCTACACCTTC.

This chain joins TRBV25-1 and TRBJ2-5; the match to TRBD1 covers 8 bases. V was pared by 6 bases and J by 4 bases, with 4 bases of the junction left unmatched. The CDR3 length is 13 residues. CDR1 and CDR2 (germline): MGHDK, SYGVNS. The CDR3 protein is CASSGQGRETQYF. The CDR3 DNA follows: TGTGCCAGCAGCGGACAGGGCCGAGAGACCCAGTACTTC. Full variable domain (rest looked up from reference TRBV25-1 and TRBJ2-5): EADIYQTPRYLVIGTGKKITLECSQTMGHDKMYWYQQDPGMELHLIHYSYGVNSTEKGDLSSESTVSRIRTEHFPLTLESARPSHTSQYLCASSGQGRETQYFGPGTRLLVL.

The CDR3 sequence is CASSDSYGNQPQHF. DNA of the CDR3: TGTGCCAGCAGCGACAGCTATGGGAATCAGCCCCAGCATTTT. The chain joins TRBV7-9 to TRBJ1-5, with D tentatively TRBD1 (5 bases). CDR3 length: 14 residues. The V end was cut by 5 bases, the J end by 4 bases, with 12 bases between. The V gene's germline CDR1 is SEHNR and CDR2 FQNEAQ (reference sequence).

The chain has TRBV2 and TRBJ2-7, with 9 bases aligning to TRBD1. Trimming removed 5 bases from V and 3 bases from J; junction bases left unmatched: 5. Germline CDR1 reads SNHLY; CDR2 reads FYNNEI. The CDR3 sequence is 14 residues long. The CDR3 DNA reads TGTGCCAGCAGTCCCGTGGGACAGGGCTACGAGCAGTACTTC. Protein sequence: CASSPVGQGYEQYF.

V and J are TRBV30 and TRBJ1-2; weak D call: TRBD1 (6 bases). Trimming stripped 0 bases from V and 5 bases from J, with 16 bases between. This CDR3 is 15 amino acids long. The germline gives CDR1 GTSNPN, CDR2 SVGIG (reference sequence). CDR3 coding DNA: TGTGCCTGGAGTGTAACCGGAACAGGGCGATATGGCTACACCTTC. Protein: CAWSVTGTGRYGYTF.

The J gene is TRBJ1-4, the V gene TRBV7-2; maybe TRBD1 (6 bases). This CDR3 has 14 amino acids. Germline-derived CDR1 and CDR2 are SGHTA and FQGNSA. The V gene lost 6 bases and the J gene lost 7 bases, with 15 bases spanning the gap. The CDR3 reads CASRPQGWGEKLFF. The CDR3 DNA reads TGTGCCAGCAGGCCGCAGGGGTGGGGTGAAAAACTGTTTTTT.

A few counts support this clone. The chain uses TRBV18 and TRBJ1-6; D call uncertain. CDR3 length: 14 residues. CDR1 KGHSH and CDR2 LQKENI come from the germline V gene. Trimming pared 2 bases from V and 4 bases from J, leaving 6 bases between. Here the CDR3 DNA reads TGTGCCAGCTCACCAAGCGGTTATAATTCACCCCTCCACTTT. Translating it yields CASSPSGYNSPLHF. Full variable domain (missing parts from reference TRBV18 and TRBJ1-6): NAGVMQNPRHLVRRRGQEARLRCSPMKGHSHVYWYRQLPEEGLKFMVYLQKENIIDESGMPKERFSAEFPKEGPSILRIQQVVRGDSAAYFCASSPSGYNSPLHFGNGTRLTVT.

J is TRBJ1-6 and V is TRBV7-9; D is undetermined. Per germline, CDR1 SEHNR and CDR2 FQNEAQ (reference sequence). The CDR3 totals 14 residues. V was cut by 8 bases and J by 8 bases, with 16 bases left in between. CDR3 protein: CASAKWGFDSPLHF. As DNA, the CDR3 is TGTGCCAGCGCCAAGTGGGGTTTCGATTCACCCCTCCACTTT. Complete variable domain (other parts from reference TRBV7-9 and TRBJ1-6): DTGVSQNPRHKITKRGQNVTFRCDPISEHNRLYWYRQTLGQGPEFLTYFQNEAQLEKSRLLSDRFSAERPKGSFSTLEIQRTEQGDSAMYLCASAKWGFDSPLHFGNGTRLTVT.

The DNA of the CDR3 is TGTGCCTGGGCCGGTACAACCGGGCCGCGGGGCGAGCAGTACTTC. Residues: CAWAGTTGPRGEQYF. This chain links TRBV30 with TRBJ2-7; TRBD2 is a possible D gene (6 bases). V was pared by 5 bases and J by 6 bases, with 23 bases between. Germline CDR1 reads GTSNPN; CDR2 reads SVGIG (reference sequence). The CDR3 is 15 residues long. The full variable domain, with the rest looked up from reference TRBV30 and TRBJ2-7, is SQTIHQWPATLVQPVGSPLSLECTVEGTSNPNLYWYRQAAGRGLQLLFYSVGIGQISSEVPQNLSASRPQDRQFILSSKKLLLSDSGFYLCAWAGTTGPRGEQYFGPGTRLTVT.

CDR3 nucleotide sequence: TGTGCCACCGGAAGACAGGGTCGGACTGAAGCTTTCTTT. It specifies CATGRQGRTEAFF. This sequence joins TRBV15 and TRBJ1-1; 7 nucleotides agree with TRBD1. This CDR3 is 13 amino acids long. Germline V gives CDR1 LNHNV, CDR2 YYDKDF (reference sequence). V dropped 8 bases and J dropped 5; count of bases not matched to a gene: 8.

This clone was found a few times. This chain links TRBV6-1 with TRBJ1-3, with 7 bases identical to TRBD1. Germline V CDR1 and CDR2: MNHNS, SASEGT. This CDR3 comprises 15 residues. Trimming took 2 bases from V and 9 from J; bases not matched to a gene: 10. The CDR3 DNA reads TGTGCCAGCAGTGAAAGGACAGGTGGCAAGAGCACCATATATTTT. Amino acid sequence: CASSERTGGKSTIYF.